Below are 17 T cell receptor beta chains sequenced from a single sample in a study of blood T cell repertoires in COVID-19. The protocol was immunoSEQ multiplex PCR, while the TCRdb copy is restricted to in-frame clones and leaves out a portion. The repertoire holds fewer than 150,000 clones, with 84% as singletons. Sequenced: peripheral blood. Source of these receptors: a human donor in a cohort sampled during active COVID-19.

The gene calls are TRBV7-6 and TRBJ1-3, with 7 bases that match TRBD1. Germline values: CDR1 SGHVS, CDR2 FNYEAQ. The ends lost 5 bases at V and 6 bases at J; junction bases unmatched: 7. The CDR3 runs to 14 residues. The CDR3 sequence is CASSGTVPANTIYF. Here the CDR3 DNA reads TGTGCCAGCAGCGGGACAGTCCCGGCAAACACCATATATTTT.

The chain is built from TRBV7-9 and TRBJ1-2; D is ambiguous. The CDR3 has 14 residues. CDR1 and CDR2 from the germline V gene are SEHNR and FQNEAQ (reference sequence). V was clipped by 5 bases and J by 8 bases, with 18 bases between them. The CDR3 bases are TGTGCCAGCAGCGCCACGGCGGCATTTGGGGGCTACACCTTC. Encoded protein: CASSATAAFGGYTF.

The rearrangement uses TRBV6-5 and TRBJ2-5; tentatively, D is TRBD1 (6 bases). The CDR3 has 15 amino acids. Trimming pared 6 bases from V and 1 base from J, leaving 15 bases between. Germline V CDR1 and CDR2: MNHEY, SVGAGI. As DNA, the CDR3 is TGTGCCAGCAGAGTATCGGACAGATCCCAAGAGACCCAGTACTTC. Translating gives CASRVSDRSQETQYF.

The V gene is TRBV3-1 (or the pseudogene TRBV3-2), the J gene TRBJ2-1; 12 bases align to TRBD2. The CDR3 sequence is 17 residues long. Germline CDR1 LGHDT, CDR2 YNNKEL (reference sequence). The J segment lost 6 bases and the V segment lost 3 bases, leaving 9 bases of the junction unmatched. Here the CDR3 reads CASSQRGLAGGPNEQFF. CDR3 nucleotides: TGTGCCAGCAGCCAGAGGGGTCTAGCGGGGGGGCCCAATGAGCAGTTCTTC.

The J gene is TRBJ1-5, the V gene TRBV15; D is undetermined. V lost 0 bases and J lost 1, with 7 bases in between. The length of the CDR3 is 15 residues. CDR1 is LNHNV, CDR2 YYDKDF, per germline (reference sequence). The CDR3 DNA reads as TGTGCCACCAGCAGAGATCGAGGGAGCAATCAGCCCCAGCATTTT. Amino acids: CATSRDRGSNQPQHF.

At least ten counts were recorded for this clone. The J gene is TRBJ1-1, the V gene TRBV5-4; possibly TRBD1 for D (6 bases). Trimming removed 4 bases from V and 2 bases from J, with 15 bases in between. Per the germline V gene, CDR1 is SGHNT and CDR2 is YYREEE (reference sequence). The CDR3 has 15 amino acids. This CDR3 is CASSPRGALNTEAFF. CDR3 DNA: TGTGCCAGCAGCCCTCGGGGGGCGCTTAACACTGAAGCTTTCTTT.

The chain has TRBV7-8 and TRBJ1-2; weak D call: TRBD1 (5 bases). The length of the CDR3 is 14 residues. From germline, CDR1 is SGHVS and CDR2 FQNEAQ. V lost 5 bases and J lost 2, with 12 bases in between. CDR3 bases: TGTGCCAGCAGCCTAACACAGGCGAACTATGGCTACACCTTC. Its translation is CASSLTQANYGYTF.

This clone was counted a few times. The rearrangement uses TRBV5-8 and TRBJ1-4; D may be TRBD1 (5 bases). The V and J ends lost 0 bases and 1 base respectively, with 10 bases between them. Germline V lookup: CDR1 SGHTS, CDR2 YDEGEE. The CDR3 extends over 16 amino acids. CDR3 sequence reads: CASSLDPQGTNEKLFF. DNA for the CDR3: TGTGCCAGCAGCTTGGATCCCCAGGGAACTAATGAAAAACTGTTTTTT.

The chain carries TRBV4-1 and TRBJ1-2, with TRBD1 as a possible D gene (5 bases). The CDR3 runs to 15 residues. Trimming pared 4 bases from V and 4 bases from J, leaving 16 bases between. Looked up from germline, CDR1 is MGHRA and CDR2 is YSYEKL. The CDR3 DNA is TGCGCCAGCAGCCGCAATGAACAGGAGGGCTATGGCTACACCTTC. It encodes CASSRNEQEGYGYTF.

The chain uses TRBV6-4 and TRBJ1-1, with TRBD1 identical over 12 bases. Germline V gene lookup returns CDR1 MRHNA and CDR2 SNTAGT. With 5 bases clipped from V and 5 bases from J, the junction kept 6 bases outside the gene matches. The CDR3 length is 15 residues. In DNA form, the CDR3 reads TGTGCCAGCAGTAGGGGACAGGGGGCTTGGACTGAAGCTTTCTTT. Translated, it gives CASSRGQGAWTEAFF.

V usage is TRBV29-1 and J usage is TRBJ1-1, with 11 positions matching TRBD1. V shed 6 bases, J shed 10 bases, and the junction held 1 base outside the gene matches. CDR3 length: 10 residues. Germline CDR1 and CDR2: SQVTM and ANQGSEA. The CDR3 loop reads CSVGTGGAFF. DNA of the CDR3: TGCAGCGTAGGGACAGGGGGAGCTTTCTTT.

This clone was observed once. J is TRBJ1-5 and V is TRBV12-3 or TRBV12-4; the D is unclear. The CDR3 covers 13 residues. Trimming left V 2 bases short and J 3 bases short, with 5 bases between. The DNA of the CDR3 is TGTGCCAGCAGTTTACACTTCAATCAGCCCCAGCATTTT. This gives the protein CASSLHFNQPQHF.

The CDR3 nucleotides read TGTGCCAGCAGCTTAGGACAGGGAAGTTCACCCCTCCACTTT. Translated: CASSLGQGSSPLHF. The rearrangement joins TRBV7-9 to TRBJ1-6; 7 nucleotides line up with TRBD1. The germline V gene has CDR1 SEHNR and CDR2 FQNEAQ (reference sequence). V shed 1 base and J 9 bases; nucleotides not matched to a gene: 3. The CDR3 is 14 amino acids.

This clone was seen many times. The chain combines TRBV3-1 (or the pseudogene TRBV3-2) with TRBJ1-1; a weak D match, TRBD1 (5 bases). Trimming removed 9 bases at V and 5 bases at J, with 19 bases between. The CDR3 has 14 amino acids. Per the germline V gene, CDR1 is LGHDT and CDR2 is YNNKEL (reference sequence). The CDR3 is CASRAPGGGTEAFF. The CDR3 DNA sequence: TGTGCCAGTCGGGCCCCGGGGGGAGGGACTGAAGCTTTCTTT.

The chain employs TRBV13 and TRBJ2-3; 14 nucleotides line up with TRBD2. The CDR3 totals 19 residues. Germline CDR1 reads PRHDT; CDR2 reads FYEKMQ (reference sequence). With 5 bases clipped from V and 3 bases from J, the junction kept 13 bases outside the gene matches. The DNA for the CDR3 is TGTGCCAGCAGCCAGCGAACGGGACTAGCGGGGGTCATGACAGATACGCAGTATTTT. Its protein is CASSQRTGLAGVMTDTQYF.

The genes are TRBV29-1 and TRBJ1-1; D uncertain. The germline CDR1 and CDR2 sequences are SQVTM and ANQGSEA. The CDR3 totals 12 residues. Deletions cut 5 bases from V and 2 bases from J, with 9 bases between. This chain's CDR3 is CSVFRSNTEAFF. The CDR3 DNA reads TGCAGCGTTTTTAGATCTAACACTGAAGCTTTCTTT.

The rearrangement joins TRBV29-1 to TRBJ2-3; a possible D gene is TRBD2 (6 bases). CDR1 and CDR2 from the germline V gene are SQVTM and ANQGSEA. This CDR3 is built from 14 residues. The ends were cut back, 4 bases at V and 4 bases at J, with 15 bases in the middle. CDR3 residues: CSVAVAGWADTQYF. CDR3 DNA sequence: TGCAGCGTTGCAGTGGCGGGGTGGGCAGATACGCAGTATTTT.